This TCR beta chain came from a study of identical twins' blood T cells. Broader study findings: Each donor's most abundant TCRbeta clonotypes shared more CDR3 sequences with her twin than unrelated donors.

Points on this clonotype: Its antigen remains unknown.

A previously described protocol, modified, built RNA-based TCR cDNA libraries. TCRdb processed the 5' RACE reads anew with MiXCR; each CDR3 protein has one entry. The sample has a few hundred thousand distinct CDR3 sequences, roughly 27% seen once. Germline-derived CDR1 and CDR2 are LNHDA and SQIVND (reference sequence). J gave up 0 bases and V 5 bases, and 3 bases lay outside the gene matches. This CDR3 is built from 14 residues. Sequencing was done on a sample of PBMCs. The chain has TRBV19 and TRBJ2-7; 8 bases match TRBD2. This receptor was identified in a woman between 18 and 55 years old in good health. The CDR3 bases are TGTGCCAGTAGTCCCGGGACTAGCTCCTACGAGCAGTACTTC. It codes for CASSPGTSSYEQYF.